This TCR beta chain was recorded in a study of response to subunit inactivated influenza vaccine. TCRdb reanalysed the RT-PCR reads using MiXCR and keeps one entry per CDR3 protein. The data show 500,000 to 750,000 distinct CDR3 sequences, less than 15% seen once. Study results and limitations: The authors offered the suggestion that each seasonal influenza vaccination recruits few new T cells.

CDR3 length: 14 amino acids. Germline V gene sequence: CDR1 SGHVS, CDR2 FQNEAQ. Trimming took 6 bases from V and 3 from J; bases not matched to a gene: 7. Notes on this clonotype: The antigen is not known.

This chain connects TRBV7-8 to TRBJ2-7, with 8 bases matching TRBD2. The TCR sequence derives from a man over 45 who received an inactivated influenza vaccine. The material sequenced was PBMCs from blood, taken approximately 13 days after vaccination. The CDR3: CASRVRGDRYEQYF. CDR3 in DNA: TGTGCCAGCAGGGTGCGGGGGGACCGCTACGAGCAGTACTTC.